Below, 9 T cell receptor beta chains from the same sample are listed, as sequenced in a study of early T cells in non-severe SARS-CoV-2 infection. MiXCR, run by TCRdb on the 5' RACE reads, gives a single entry per CDR3 protein. The table includes tens of thousands of distinct CDR3 sequences, less than 6% detected once. Sample: whole blood, taken at baseline. These receptors originate from an adult who was a healthcare worker with PCR-confirmed SARS-CoV-2 infection or an uninfected control (not recorded which).

This clonotype was observed at least ten times. This chain connects TRBV19 to TRBJ1-1; D is uncertain. The length of the CDR3 is 13 residues. V was pared by 3 bases and J by 4 bases, with 9 bases between. Germline values: CDR1 LNHDA, CDR2 SQIVND (reference sequence). The CDR3 is CASSILGGTEAFF. The DNA for the CDR3 is TGTGCCAGTAGTATTTTAGGAGGCACTGAAGCTTTCTTT.

In this sample, this clonotype turned up many times. V gene TRBV20-1 combines with J gene TRBJ1-4; D is perhaps TRBD1 (5 bases). Germline V CDR1 and CDR2: DFQATT, SNEGSKA (reference sequence). Trimming cost V 5 bases and J 7 bases, with 14 bases left between them. The CDR3 consists of 13 residues. The CDR3 coding sequence is TGCAGTGCTGGGTGGGGGGACGGTGAAAAACTGTTTTTT. This codes for CSAGWGDGEKLFF.

This chain connects TRBV5-6 to TRBJ2-3; D call uncertain. V dropped 3 bases and J dropped 14 bases, with 25 bases sitting between them. Germline lookup yields CDR1 SGHDT and CDR2 YYEEEE. This CDR3 has 15 residues. The DNA for the CDR3 is TGTGCCAGCAGCTCTCCAAAGGAGTTTAGCAGGAACCGGTATTTT. Protein sequence: CASSSPKEFSRNRYF.

The sample holds many counts of this clonotype. The CDR3 DNA reads as TGTGCCAGCAGCCACCGAGGGGATCCTGGGGCCAACGTCCTGACTTTC. Its translation: CASSHRGDPGANVLTF. This chain links TRBV5-5 with TRBJ2-6; D may be TRBD1 or TRBD2 (5 bases each). The CDR3 extends over 16 amino acids. Germline V gives CDR1 SGHKS, CDR2 YYEKEE (reference sequence). The V end lost 4 bases, the J end lost 2 bases, and 13 bases lay between the germline ends.

In its sample, this clonotype was seen a few times. The chain couples TRBV7-7 to TRBJ2-1; 9 positions match TRBD2. J was trimmed by 10 bases and V by 2 bases; bases with no gene match: 0. This CDR3 has 12 amino acids. Germline V gene sequence: CDR1 SSHAT, CDR2 FNYEAQ (reference sequence). CDR3 amino acids: CASSLSGGEQFF. The CDR3 nucleotides are TGTGCCAGCAGCTTAAGCGGGGGGGAGCAGTTCTTC.

This clonotype was seen a few times. The chain has TRBV11-2 and TRBJ2-3, with D perhaps TRBD1 or TRBD2 (5 bases each). Germline V gene sequence: CDR1 SGHAT, CDR2 FQNNGV. The CDR3 has 15 residues. Trimming pared 5 bases from V and 0 bases from J, leaving 12 bases between. In nucleotides, the CDR3 is TGTGCCAGCAGCGTCTGGGGGAGCAGCACAGATACGCAGTATTTT. It yields the protein CASSVWGSSTDTQYF.

This clonotype was recorded many times. The chain recombines TRBV5-1 with TRBJ2-3; 9 bases match TRBD2. CDR1 and CDR2 from the germline V gene are SGHRS and YFSETQ. The V and J ends lost 4 bases and 4 bases, in that order; junction bases with no gene match: 1. This CDR3 is 13 amino acids long. The CDR3 region has the DNA TGCGCCAGCAGCGGCGGGAGGGCAGATACGCAGTATTTT. Encoded protein: CASSGGRADTQYF.

In this sample, this clonotype turned up many times. The chain carries TRBV13 and TRBJ2-1, with D tentatively TRBD1 or TRBD2 (5 bases each). CDR3 length: 15 amino acids. V was cut by 3 bases and J by 8 bases, with 17 bases left in between. CDR1 and CDR2 (germline): PRHDT, FYEKMQ (reference sequence). CDR3 sequence (DNA): TGTGCCAGCAGCTTGGAGACAGCCACTAGGGATGAGCAGTTCTTC. It is translated as CASSLETATRDEQFF.

This clonotype showed up many times. The chain joins TRBV2 to TRBJ2-7; D unclear. Germline lookup yields CDR1 SNHLY and CDR2 FYNNEI. The V end was cut by 6 bases, the J end by 6 bases, with 15 bases between. The CDR3 loop spans 13 amino acids. The CDR3 region has the DNA TGTGCCAGCAGCTCGGACCCTTCCGGCGAGCAGTACTTC. Protein product: CASSSDPSGEQYF.